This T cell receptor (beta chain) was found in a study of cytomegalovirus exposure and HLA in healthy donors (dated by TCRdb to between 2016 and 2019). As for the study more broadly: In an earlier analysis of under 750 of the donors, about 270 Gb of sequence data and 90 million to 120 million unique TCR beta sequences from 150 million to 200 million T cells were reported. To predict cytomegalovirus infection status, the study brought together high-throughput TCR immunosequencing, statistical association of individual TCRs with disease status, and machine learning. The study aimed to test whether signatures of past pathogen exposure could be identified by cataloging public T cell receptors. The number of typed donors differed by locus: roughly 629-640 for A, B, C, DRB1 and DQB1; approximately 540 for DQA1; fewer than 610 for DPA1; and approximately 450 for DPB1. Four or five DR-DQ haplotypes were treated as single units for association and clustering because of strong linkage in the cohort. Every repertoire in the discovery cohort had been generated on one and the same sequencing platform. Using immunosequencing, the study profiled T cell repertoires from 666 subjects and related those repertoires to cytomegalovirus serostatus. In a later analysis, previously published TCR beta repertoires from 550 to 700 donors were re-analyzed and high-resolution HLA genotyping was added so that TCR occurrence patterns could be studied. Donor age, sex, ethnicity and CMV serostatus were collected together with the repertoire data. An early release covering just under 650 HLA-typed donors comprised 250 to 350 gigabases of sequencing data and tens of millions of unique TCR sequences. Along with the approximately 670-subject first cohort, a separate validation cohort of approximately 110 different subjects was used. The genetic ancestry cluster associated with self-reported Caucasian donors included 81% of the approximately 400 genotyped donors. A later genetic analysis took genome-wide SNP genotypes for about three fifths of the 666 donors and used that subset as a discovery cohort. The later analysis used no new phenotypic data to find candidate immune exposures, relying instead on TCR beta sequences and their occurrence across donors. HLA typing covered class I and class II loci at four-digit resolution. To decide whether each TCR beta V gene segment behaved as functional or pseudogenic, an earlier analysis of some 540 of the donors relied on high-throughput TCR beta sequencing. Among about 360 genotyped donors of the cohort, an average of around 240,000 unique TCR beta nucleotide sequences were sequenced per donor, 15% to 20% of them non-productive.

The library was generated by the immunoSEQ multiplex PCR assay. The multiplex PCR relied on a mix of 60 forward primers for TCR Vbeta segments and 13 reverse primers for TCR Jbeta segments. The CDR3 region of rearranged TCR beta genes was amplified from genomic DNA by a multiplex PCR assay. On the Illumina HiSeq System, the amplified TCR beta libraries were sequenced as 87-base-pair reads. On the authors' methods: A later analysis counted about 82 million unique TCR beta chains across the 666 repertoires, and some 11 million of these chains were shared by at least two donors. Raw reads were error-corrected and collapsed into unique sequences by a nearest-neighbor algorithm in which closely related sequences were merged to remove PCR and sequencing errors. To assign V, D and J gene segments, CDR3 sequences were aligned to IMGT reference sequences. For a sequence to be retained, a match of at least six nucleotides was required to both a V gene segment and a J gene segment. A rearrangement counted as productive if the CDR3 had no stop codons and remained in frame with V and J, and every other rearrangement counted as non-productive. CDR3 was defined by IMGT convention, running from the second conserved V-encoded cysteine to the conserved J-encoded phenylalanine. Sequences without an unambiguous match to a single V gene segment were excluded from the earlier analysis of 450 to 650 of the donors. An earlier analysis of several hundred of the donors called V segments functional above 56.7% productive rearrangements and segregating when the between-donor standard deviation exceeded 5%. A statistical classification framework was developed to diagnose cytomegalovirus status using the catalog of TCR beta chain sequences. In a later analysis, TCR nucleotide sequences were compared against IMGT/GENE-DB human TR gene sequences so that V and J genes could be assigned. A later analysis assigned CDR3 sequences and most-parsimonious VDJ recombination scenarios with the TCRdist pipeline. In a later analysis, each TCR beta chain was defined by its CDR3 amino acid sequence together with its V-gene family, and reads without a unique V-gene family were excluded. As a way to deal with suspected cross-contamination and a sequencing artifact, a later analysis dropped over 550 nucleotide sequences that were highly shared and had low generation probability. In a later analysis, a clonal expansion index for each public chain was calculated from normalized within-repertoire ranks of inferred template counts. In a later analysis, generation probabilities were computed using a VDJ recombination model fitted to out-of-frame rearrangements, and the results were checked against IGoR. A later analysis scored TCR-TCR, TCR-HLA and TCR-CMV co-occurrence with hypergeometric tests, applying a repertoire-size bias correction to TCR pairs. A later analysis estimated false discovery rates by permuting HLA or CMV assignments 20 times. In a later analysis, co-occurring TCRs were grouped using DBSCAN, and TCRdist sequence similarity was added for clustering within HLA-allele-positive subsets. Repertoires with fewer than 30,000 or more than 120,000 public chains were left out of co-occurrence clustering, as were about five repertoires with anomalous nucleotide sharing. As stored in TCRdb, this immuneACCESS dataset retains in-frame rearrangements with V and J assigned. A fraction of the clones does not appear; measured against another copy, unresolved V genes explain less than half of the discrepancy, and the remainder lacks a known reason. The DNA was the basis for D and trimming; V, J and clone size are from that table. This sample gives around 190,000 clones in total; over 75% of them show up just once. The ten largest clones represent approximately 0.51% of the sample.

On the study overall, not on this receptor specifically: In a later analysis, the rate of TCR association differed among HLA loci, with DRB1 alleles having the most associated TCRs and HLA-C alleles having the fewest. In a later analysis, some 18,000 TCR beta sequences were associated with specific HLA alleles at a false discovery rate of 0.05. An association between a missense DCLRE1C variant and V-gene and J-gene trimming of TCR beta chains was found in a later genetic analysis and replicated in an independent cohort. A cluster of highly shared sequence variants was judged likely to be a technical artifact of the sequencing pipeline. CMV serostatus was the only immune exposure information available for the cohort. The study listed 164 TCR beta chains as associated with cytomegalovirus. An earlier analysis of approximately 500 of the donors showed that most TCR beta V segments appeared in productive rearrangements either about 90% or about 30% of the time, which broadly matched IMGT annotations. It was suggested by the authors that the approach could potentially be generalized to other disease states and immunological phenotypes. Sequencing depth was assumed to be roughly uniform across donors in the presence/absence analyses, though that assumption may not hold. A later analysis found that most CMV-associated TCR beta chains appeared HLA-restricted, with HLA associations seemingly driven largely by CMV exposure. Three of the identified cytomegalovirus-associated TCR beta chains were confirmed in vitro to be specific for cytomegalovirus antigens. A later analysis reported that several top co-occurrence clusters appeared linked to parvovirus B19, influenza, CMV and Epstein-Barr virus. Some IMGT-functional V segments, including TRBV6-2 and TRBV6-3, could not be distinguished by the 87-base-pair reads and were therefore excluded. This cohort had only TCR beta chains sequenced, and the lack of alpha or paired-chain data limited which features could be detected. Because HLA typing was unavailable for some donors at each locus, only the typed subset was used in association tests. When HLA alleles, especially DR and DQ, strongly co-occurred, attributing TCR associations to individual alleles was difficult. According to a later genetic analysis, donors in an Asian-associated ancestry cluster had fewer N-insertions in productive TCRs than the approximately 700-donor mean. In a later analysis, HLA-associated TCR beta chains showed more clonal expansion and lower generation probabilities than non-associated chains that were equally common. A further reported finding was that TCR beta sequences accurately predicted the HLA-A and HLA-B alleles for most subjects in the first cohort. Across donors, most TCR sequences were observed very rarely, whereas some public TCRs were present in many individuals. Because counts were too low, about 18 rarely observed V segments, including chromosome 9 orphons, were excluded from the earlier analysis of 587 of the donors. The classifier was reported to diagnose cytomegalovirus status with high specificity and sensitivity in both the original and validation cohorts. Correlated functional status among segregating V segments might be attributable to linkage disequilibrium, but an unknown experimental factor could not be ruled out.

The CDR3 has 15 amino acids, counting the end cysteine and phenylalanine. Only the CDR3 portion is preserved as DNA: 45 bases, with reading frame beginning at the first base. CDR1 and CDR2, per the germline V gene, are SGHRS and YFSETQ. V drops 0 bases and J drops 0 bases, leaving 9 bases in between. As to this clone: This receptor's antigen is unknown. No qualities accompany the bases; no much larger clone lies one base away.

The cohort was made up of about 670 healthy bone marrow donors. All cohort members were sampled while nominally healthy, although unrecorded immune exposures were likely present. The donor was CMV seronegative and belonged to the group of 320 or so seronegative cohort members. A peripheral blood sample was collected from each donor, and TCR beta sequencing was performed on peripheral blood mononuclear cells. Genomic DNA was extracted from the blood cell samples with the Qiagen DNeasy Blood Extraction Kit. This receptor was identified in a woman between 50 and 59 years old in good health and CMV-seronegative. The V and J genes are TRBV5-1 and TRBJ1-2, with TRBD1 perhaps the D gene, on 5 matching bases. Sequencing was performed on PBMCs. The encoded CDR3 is CASSLGQPANYGYTF. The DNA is TGCGCCAGCAGCTTGGGACAGCCAGCTAACTATGGCTACACCTTC.